These T cell receptor beta chains were read from a single sample in a study of shared clonotypes between healthy human individuals. The table came from immunoSEQ multiplex PCR; TCRdb's copy has only in-frame clones and leaves some out. The table records almost 750,000 clones, approximately 72% of them present only once. Sequencing input: memory CD4+ T cells sorted from blood. These receptors came from a woman under 40 in good health. The CDR3 runs from the conserved cysteine through the conserved F or W. The D gene is left open where the match is weak. Not every row has a clone size; where given, it reads once, few, many or a size class.

j_call | clone_size | d_call | v_call | cdr3_aa | cdr3_nt
TRBJ2-3 | . | TRBD1 | TRBV11-3 | CASSRGATGATDTQYF | TGTGCCAGCAGCCGAGGAGCGACAGGGGCCACAGATACGCAGTATTTT
TRBJ2-1 | . | TRBD2 | TRBV10-1 | CASSETGTGGSHNEQFF | TGCGCCAGCAGTGAGACAGGTACTGGCGGGAGTCACAATGAGCAGTTCTTC
TRBJ2-1 | many | TRBD2 | TRBV5-1 | CASSFVGGQSYNEQFF | TGCGCCAGCAGCTTTGTGGGAGGGCAATCCTACAATGAGCAGTTCTTC
TRBJ2-3 | few | TRBD2 | TRBV2 | CASRWREDTDTQYF | TGTGCCAGCAGGTGGCGGGAGGACACAGATACGCAGTATTTT
TRBJ2-3 | . | . | TRBV7-3 | CASSWGQADTQYF | TGTGCCAGCAGCTGGGGACAAGCAGATACGCAGTATTTT
TRBJ1-6 | . | . | TRBV7-8 | CASSTLTGRNSPLHF | TGTGCCAGCAGCACATTGACAGGACGCAATTCACCCCTCCACTTT
TRBJ1-5 | . | . | TRBV28 | CASRVVVSSNQPQHF | TGTGCCAGCCGCGTAGTGGTCAGCAGCAATCAGCCCCAGCATTTT
TRBJ2-3 | . | . | TRBV6-6 | CASSYSMEDTQYF | TGTGCCAGCAGTTACTCTATGGAAGATACGCAGTATTTT
TRBJ2-7 | . | TRBD1 | TRBV18 | CASSPGTGPYEQYF | TGTGCCAGCTCACCAGGGACAGGGCCCTACGAGCAGTACTTC
TRBJ1-4 | . | . | TRBV2 | CASIGDANEKLFF | TGTGCCAGCATCGGGGACGCTAATGAAAAACTGTTTTTT
TRBJ2-3 | . | . | TRBV18 | CASSPLSRTGSTDTQYF | TGTGCCAGCTCACCACTCAGTAGGACGGGAAGCACAGATACGCAGTATTTT
TRBJ2-7 | few | TRBD1 | TRBV29-1 | CSVVGQTYEQYF | TGCAGCGTTGTGGGACAGACCTACGAGCAGTACTTC
TRBJ1-3 | . | . | TRBV4-1 | CASSQVYRVSGNTIYF | TGCGCCAGCAGCCAAGTGTACAGGGTCTCTGGAAACACCATATATTTT
TRBJ2-4 | . | . | TRBV6-1 | CASSEVPNQVAKNIQYF | TGTGCCAGCAGTGAAGTCCCGAATCAAGTAGCCAAAAACATTCAGTACTTC
TRBJ2-2 | . | . | TRBV7-9 | CASSRSLVVGVGTGELFF | TGTGCCAGCAGCCGCAGCTTAGTCGTAGGGGTCGGCACCGGGGAGCTGTTTTTT
TRBJ1-6 | . | . | TRBV28 | CASSFSDSRYSPLHF | TGTGCCAGCAGTTTCTCGGACAGTAGGTATTCACCCCTCCACTTT
TRBJ2-1 | . | . | TRBV11-3 | CASSPGPTGSYNEQFF | TGTGCCAGCAGCCCGGGACCGACCGGCTCCTACAATGAGCAGTTCTTC
TRBJ2-7 | once | . | TRBV6-5 | CASRPSSGKYEQYF | TGTGCCAGCAGACCCTCCTCTGGGAAGTACGAGCAGTACTTC
TRBJ2-2 | . | . | TRBV11-2 | CASSLSRTFLTGELFF | TGTGCCAGCAGCTTAAGTAGGACTTTCCTCACCGGGGAGCTGTTTTTT
TRBJ2-3 | . | TRBD2 | TRBV4-1 | CASSQGRASGRTDTQYF | TGCGCCAGCAGCCAAGGTAGAGCTAGCGGGAGGACAGATACGCAGTATTTT
TRBJ1-3 | . | . | TRBV11-2 | CASSSGSGNTIYF | TGTGCCAGCAGCTCCGGGAGTGGAAACACCATATATTTT
TRBJ1-3 | . | . | TRBV27 | CASSLSGVLGNTIYF | TGTGCCAGCAGTTTATCAGGGGTCCTTGGAAACACCATATATTTT
TRBJ2-2 | . | TRBD2 | TRBV5-1 | CASSLSSGSVTGELFF | TGCGCCAGCAGCTTGTCTAGCGGGAGTGTCACCGGGGAGCTGTTTTTT
TRBJ2-1 | . | . | TRBV9 | CASTPRVGAEQFF | TGTGCCAGCACTCCCCGGGTTGGAGCTGAGCAGTTCTTC
TRBJ1-2 | . | TRBD1 | TRBV11-3 | CASSLAQGADYGYTF | TGTGCCAGCAGCTTAGCCCAGGGGGCGGACTATGGCTACACCTTC
TRBJ2-6 | once | TRBD2 | TRBV5-4 | CASSSPGLAVSGANVLTF | TGTGCCAGCAGCTCACCGGGACTAGCGGTCTCTGGGGCCAACGTCCTGACTTTC
TRBJ2-1 | . | . | TRBV27 | CASSLLFRTNEQFF | TGTGCCAGCAGTTTATTATTCCGAACCAATGAGCAGTTCTTC
TRBJ2-3 | once | . | TRBV6-6 | CASNSNRLGADTQYF | TGTGCCAGCAATTCAAATAGACTAGGCGCAGATACGCAGTATTTT
TRBJ1-1 | . | TRBD1 | TRBV19 | CASHRGRVNTEAFF | TGTGCCAGCCACAGGGGGCGAGTGAACACTGAAGCTTTCTTT
TRBJ2-7 | once | TRBD1 | TRBV28 | CASSSRGDSSYEQYF | TGTGCCAGCAGTTCACGTGGGGACAGTTCCTACGAGCAGTACTTC
TRBJ2-7 | once | . | TRBV30 | CAWSVMGGTEQYF | TGTGCCTGGAGTGTAATGGGGGGAACCGAGCAGTACTTC
TRBJ2-7 | . | . | TRBV5-5 | CASSLAVGPSYEQYF | TGTGCCAGCAGCTTGGCAGTGGGGCCCTCCTACGAGCAGTACTTC
TRBJ2-1 | . | TRBD2 | TRBV10-3 | CAISPGQGFTSGSSYNEQFF | TGTGCCATCAGTCCCGGACAGGGCTTTACTAGCGGGAGTTCCTACAATGAGCAGTTCTTC
TRBJ1-2 | . | TRBD1 | TRBV28 | CASSSPGTGHYGYTF | TGTGCCAGCAGTTCACCCGGGACAGGGCACTATGGCTACACCTTC
TRBJ2-7 | . | . | TRBV18 | CASSPPVAGPSSYEQYF | TGTGCCAGCTCACCACCAGTCGCAGGACCCAGCTCCTACGAGCAGTACTTC
TRBJ1-1 | once | . | TRBV5-1 | CASRFQGASTEAFF | TGCGCCAGCCGATTCCAGGGTGCGAGCACTGAAGCTTTCTTT
TRBJ2-1 | . | TRBD2 | TRBV7-8 | CASSVTSGRVGEQFF | TGTGCCAGCAGCGTGACTAGCGGGAGGGTCGGTGAGCAGTTCTTC
TRBJ2-1 | . | TRBD2 | TRBV11-3 | CASSLGAAGLHEQFF | TGTGCCAGCAGCTTAGGAGCAGCGGGACTCCATGAGCAGTTCTTC